This T cell receptor beta chain was recovered during a study of T cell responses to AZD1222 COVID-19 vaccine. General observations from the study: Among spike-specific TCRs, nearly half reportedly target unmutated variant regions. Baseline serology detected seropositivity in only a handful of AZD1222 recipients. Scientists sampled the repertoires only once the peak T cell response had passed. Dominant at 160-218 and 743-854, vaccine-associated CD4 TCRs also spanned spike.

The method was immunoSEQ multiplex PCR; TCRdb's version includes in-frame clones alone and lacks a portion of them. The sample shows about 94,000 clones, around 90% of them seen only once. A remark on this clone: Its matching antigen is unknown.

Germline CDR1 SGHNT, CDR2 YYREEE (reference sequence). Trimming took 5 bases from V and 8 from J; bases not matched to a gene: 6. The CDR3 covers 12 residues. This chain uses TRBV5-4 with TRBJ1-2, with 7 bases matching TRBD1. The TCR sequence derives from an adult in good health. Sequenced material: peripheral blood, taken on day 0 of AZD1222 vaccination. Here the CDR3 reads CASSKGQAGYTF. The CDR3 DNA sequence: TGTGCCAGCAGTAAAGGACAGGCGGGCTACACCTTC. Complete variable domain (other parts from reference TRBV5-4 and TRBJ1-2): ETGVTQSPTHLIKTRGQQVTLRCSSQSGHNTVSWYQQALGQGPQFIFQYYREEENGRGNFPPRFSGLQFPNYSSELNVNALELDDSALYLCASSKGQAGYTFGSGTRLTVV.